Listed below are T cell receptor beta chains from one sample, sequenced in a study of cytomegalovirus exposure and HLA in healthy donors. The table came from immunoSEQ multiplex PCR; TCRdb's copy has only in-frame clones and leaves some out. Among about 300,000 clones, around 86% were seen once, and the ten largest hold 3.5% to 4.5%. The sample comprised PBMCs. The source is a man in his forties in good health and CMV-seropositive. Each CDR3 is given with its conserved first and last residue. The order of the fields is clone size, J gene, V gene, D gene, CDR3 DNA, CDR3 protein. The D gene is left open where the match is weak. Expanded clones get a size class; other rows say once, few or many, or leave the size out.

>few|TRBJ2-3|TRBV1|NA
TGCACCAGCAGCCAAGTTTTATCGTCGACTAGCGGGAGTGGGCCAGATACGCAGTATTTT
CTSSQVLSSTSGSGPDTQYF
>NA|TRBJ2-1|TRBV6-1|TRBD2
TGTGCCAGCAACCGGCTAGCGGCCTACAATGAGCAGTTCTTC
CASNRLAAYNEQFF
>NA|TRBJ2-7|TRBV25-1|NA
TGTGCCAGCAGTGAATGGGGGACTGAGTACGAGCAGTACTTC
CASSEWGTEYEQYF
>NA|TRBJ1-1|TRBV6-5|TRBD1
TGTGCCAGCAGTGGGACAGGGGGGAACACTGAAGCTTTCTTT
CASSGTGGNTEAFF
>NA|TRBJ2-7|TRBV27|NA
TGTGCCAGCAGTTTTTTGGCGGGGATACCCTACGAGCAGTACTTC
CASSFLAGIPYEQYF
>NA|TRBJ2-3|TRBV7-9|TRBD2
TGTGCCAGCAGCTTGGGACTAGATAGAACAGATACGCAGTATTTT
CASSLGLDRTDTQYF
>NA|TRBJ2-7|TRBV5-1|TRBD1
TGCGCCAGCAGCTTGGCCTTGGACAGGACCTACGAGCAGTACTTC
CASSLALDRTYEQYF
>NA|TRBJ1-1|TRBV9|TRBD1
TGTGCCAGCAGCGTAGATGGACAGGGGGGCACTGAAGCTTTCTTT
CASSVDGQGGTEAFF
>once|TRBJ1-5|TRBV18|TRBD1
TGTGCCAGCTCAGCGGGGACAGGGGGTTTACCCCAGCATTTT
CASSAGTGGLPQHF
>NA|TRBJ2-6|TRBV19|TRBD1
TGTGCCAGTAGTATAGATTGGGTAGGCAGGGGGTCCGGTGGGGCCAACGTCCTGACTTTC
CASSIDWVGRGSGGANVLTF
>NA|TRBJ2-3|TRBV4-3|NA
TGCGCCAGCAGCCAAGGTACGGGTATCACAGATACGCAGTATTTT
CASSQGTGITDTQYF
>NA|TRBJ2-7|TRBV18|TRBD1
TGTGCCAGCTCACTAGACAGGGGGCGAAAGGAGCAGTACTTC
CASSLDRGRKEQYF
>once|TRBJ1-2|TRBV5-8|TRBD1
TGTGCCAGCAGCTTGGGACAGGGAGCTAACTATGGCTACACCTTC
CASSLGQGANYGYTF
>NA|TRBJ2-5|TRBV11-2|NA
TGTGCCAGCAGCTTCCAGGGATGGGAGACCCAGTACTTC
CASSFQGWETQYF
>NA|TRBJ2-5|TRBV6-5|TRBD1
TGTGCCAGCGGGTTGGACAGGGTAGGGGAGACCCAGTACTTC
CASGLDRVGETQYF
>NA|TRBJ2-7|TRBV27|NA
TGTGCCAGCAGCGCACAGGGCACCCAATCCTACGAGCAGTACTTC
CASSAQGTQSYEQYF
>NA|TRBJ1-6|TRBV7-2|NA
TGTGCCAGCAGCTTTGGCAGTTCCCTCCACTTT
CASSFGSSLHF
>NA|TRBJ2-7|TRBV7-2|TRBD1
TGTGCCAGCAGCCGGGACAGTGCGTCCTACGAGCAGTACTTC
CASSRDSASYEQYF
>NA|TRBJ1-5|TRBV28|NA
TGTGCCAGCAGTTCCCTTGGCCTGAGGTCGACGGCCCGTCAGCCCCAGCATTTT
CASSSLGLRSTARQPQHF
>NA|TRBJ1-5|TRBV7-2|NA
TGTGCCAGCAGCTTAGCATCTGAGGCGAGCAATCAGCCCCAGCATTTT
CASSLASEASNQPQHF
>NA|TRBJ2-5|TRBV5-1|NA
TGCGCCAGCAGCTTGTCCGCGTCTCAAGAGACCCAGTACTTC
CASSLSASQETQYF
>NA|TRBJ1-2|TRBV5-1|NA
TGCGCCAGCAGCTTGTACACTGGAGATCGCTACACTTTC
CASSLYTGDRYTF
>NA|TRBJ1-4|TRBV19|NA
TGTGCCAGTAGTCATTGGGGGGCTAATGAAAAACTGTTTTTT
CASSHWGANEKLFF
>NA|TRBJ1-2|TRBV5-6|TRBD1
TGTGCCAGCAGTCGGACAGGGGGCGACTATGGCTACACCTTC
CASSRTGGDYGYTF
>NA|TRBJ2-7|TRBV20-1|NA
TGCAGTGCCAGGTCTTTACTAGTGGAGTACTTC
CSARSLLVEYF
>NA|TRBJ2-1|TRBV4-1|TRBD1
TGCGCCAGCAACCAAGGGACAGGGGGAAACGGTGAGCAGTTCTTC
CASNQGTGGNGEQFF
>NA|TRBJ2-5|TRBV19|NA
TGTGCCAGTAGTATATCCCCGAGACAAGAGACCCAGTACTTC
CASSISPRQETQYF
>NA|TRBJ2-3|TRBV7-6|NA
TGTGCCAGCAGCCCCCTAGCTCGTATAGGCACAGATACGCAGTATTTT
CASSPLARIGTDTQYF
>NA|TRBJ2-1|TRBV5-1|TRBD2
TGCGCCAGCAGCTTACTAGCGGGAGCCAATGAGCAGTTCTTC
CASSLLAGANEQFF
>NA|TRBJ1-1|TRBV28|NA
TGTGCCAGCAGCCCCATCAGGGGTCCGGACACTGAAGCTTTCTTT
CASSPIRGPDTEAFF
>NA|TRBJ2-3|TRBV29-1|NA
TGCAGCGTGAGGTCTAGCCGGGCCACAGATACGCAGTATTTT
CSVRSSRATDTQYF
>NA|TRBJ2-1|TRBV27|TRBD2
TGTGCCAGCAGTTTAGTCCTAGCGGGAGGGGGCAATGAGCAGTTCTTC
CASSLVLAGGGNEQFF
>NA|TRBJ2-1|TRBV7-9|TRBD2
TGTGCCAGCAGCTTTAAGCGGGAGCCTCCCTACAATGAGCAGTTCTTC
CASSFKREPPYNEQFF
>NA|TRBJ2-2|TRBV5-1|NA
TGCGCCAGCAGCCTAGACCCAGCAGGGACCGGGGAGCTGTTTTTT
CASSLDPAGTGELFF
>NA|TRBJ1-1|TRBV7-9|NA
TGTGCCAGCAGCTCGATACGAGGGTGGAACACTGAAGCTTTCTTT
CASSSIRGWNTEAFF
>NA|TRBJ1-1|TRBV29-1|NA
TGCAGCGGGAGGGAGACAGCTGAAGCTTTCTTT
CSGRETAEAFF
>NA|TRBJ2-7|TRBV27|NA
TGTGCCAGCAGTTTAGGGGAGAGCTCCTACGAGCAGTACTTC
CASSLGESSYEQYF
>NA|TRBJ2-1|TRBV2|TRBD2
TGTGCCAGCAGTGGGGACTGGTTAGCGGGATTGAAGATCAATGAGCAGTTCTTC
CASSGDWLAGLKINEQFF
>NA|TRBJ2-7|TRBV15|TRBD2
TGTGCCACCAGCAGGAGGACTAGCGGTTCCTACGAGCAGTACTTC
CATSRRTSGSYEQYF
>NA|TRBJ2-7|TRBV28|TRBD1
TGTGCCAGCAGTGAGACCGGGACAGGGGATGCCTACGAGCAGTACTTC
CASSETGTGDAYEQYF
>NA|TRBJ1-2|TRBV5-1|NA
TGCGCCAGCAGCTTTAGCAGGGGACCAAACTATGGCTACACCTTC
CASSFSRGPNYGYTF
>NA|TRBJ2-1|TRBV19|TRBD2
TGTGCCAGTAGTCCTGGCCTAGCGGGAGCAAATGAGCAGTTCTTC
CASSPGLAGANEQFF
>NA|TRBJ2-3|TRBV6-6|NA
TGTGCCACCCAGGACTCTCGAGATACGCAGTATTTT
CATQDSRDTQYF
>NA|TRBJ2-7|TRBV19|TRBD1
TGTGCCAGTAGTCCCCGGTTCGGACAGGTCGGCTACGAGCAGTACTTC
CASSPRFGQVGYEQYF
>NA|TRBJ2-3|TRBV27|TRBD2
TGTGCCAGCAGTCCGCGGGAGTGGGGAGATACGCAGTATTTT
CASSPREWGDTQYF
>few|TRBJ1-5|TRBV11-3|TRBD1
TGTGCCAGCAGGACAGGGGCCTTTCAGCCCCAGCATTTT
CASRTGAFQPQHF
>NA|TRBJ2-7|TRBV9|TRBD2
TGTGCCAGCAGCAAGCCCGGGACTAGTATCTACGAGCAGTACTTC
CASSKPGTSIYEQYF
>NA|TRBJ2-1|TRBV7-2|TRBD2
TGTGCCAGCAGCTTAGTGGGTAGCGGGAGGGCGAATGAGCAGTTCTTC
CASSLVGSGRANEQFF
>once|TRBJ2-3|TRBV7-9|TRBD2
TGTTCCAGCAGCTTGACTAGCGGGAGTGCAGATACGCAGTATTTT
CSSSLTSGSADTQYF
>NA|TRBJ2-7|TRBV6-6|TRBD1
TGTGCCAGCAGCCGAGGGGGCTACACTTACGAGCAGTACTTC
CASSRGGYTYEQYF
>NA|TRBJ2-7|TRBV27|NA
TGTGCCAGCAGTGCATCGATTCCCGGGACATACTCCTACGAGCAGTACTTC
CASSASIPGTYSYEQYF
>NA|TRBJ2-7|TRBV27|TRBD1
TGTGCCAGCAGTTCACAGACAGGGGTATTCACTGAGCAGTACTTC
CASSSQTGVFTEQYF
>NA|TRBJ1-2|TRBV18|TRBD1
TGTGCCAGCTCAACCTCCCGGACAGGACAGGGAGGCTATGGCTACACCTTC
CASSTSRTGQGGYGYTF
>NA|TRBJ1-5|TRBV6-6|NA
TGTGCCAGCAGTTACACTAATCAGCCCCAGCATTTT
CASSYTNQPQHF
>NA|TRBJ1-4|TRBV28|NA
TGTGCCAGCAGTCCGGGGGAGGCAGAAAATGAAAAACTGTTTTTT
CASSPGEAENEKLFF